What follows are 30 T cell receptor beta chains derived from one specimen sequenced in a study of siplizumab effects on memory and regulatory T cells. TCRdb keeps only in-frame clones here, not all; method: immunoSEQ multiplex PCR. The data contain about 100,000 clones, roughly 94% of them singletons. Sequenced input: Tregs sorted from blood. These receptors were collected from a human donor in good health.

The DNA of the CDR3 is TGTGCCAGCACCGTCCTGGGGGTCCATGGCTACACCTTC. Amino acid sequence: CASTVLGVHGYTF. J is TRBJ1-2 and V is TRBV7-9; TRBD1 is a possible D gene (5 bases). Trimming took 7 bases from V and 6 from J, leaving 15 bases between them. From germline, CDR1 is SEHNR and CDR2 FQNEAQ (reference sequence). The CDR3 sequence is 13 residues long.

This rearrangement joins TRBV19 to TRBJ2-1; 9 nucleotides match TRBD1. This CDR3 is built from 13 residues. J was trimmed by 8 bases and V by 4 bases; bases with no gene match: 3. Germline CDR1 is LNHDA and CDR2 is SQIVND (reference sequence). The CDR3 sequence is CASSRTGEYEQFF. The CDR3 DNA reads as TGTGCCAGTAGTAGGACAGGGGAGTATGAGCAGTTCTTC.

V and J are TRBV19 and TRBJ1-4, with D possibly being TRBD1 (6 bases). Per germline, CDR1 LNHDA and CDR2 SQIVND (reference sequence). Trimming cost V 3 bases and J 5 bases, with 13 bases left between them. CDR3 length: 15 amino acids. The CDR3 DNA follows: TGTGCCAGTAGTATCCGGGACACCAAGAATGAAAAACTGTTTTTT. Translating gives CASSIRDTKNEKLFF. Complete variable domain (other parts from reference TRBV19 and TRBJ1-4): DGGITQSPKYLFRKEGQNVTLSCEQNLNHDAMYWYRQDPGQGLRLIYYSQIVNDFQKGDIAEGYSVSREKKESFPLTVTSAQKNPTAFYLCASSIRDTKNEKLFFGSGTQLSVL.

V gene TRBV14 combines with J gene TRBJ1-2, with D hard to call. V was cut by 2 bases and J by 2 bases, with 6 bases left in between. Germline CDR1 is SGHDN and CDR2 is FVKESK. CDR3 length equals 13 residues. The CDR3 nucleotides are TGTGCCAGCAGCCAACGCCGCAACTATGGCTACACCTTC. This translates into CASSQRRNYGYTF.

For the CDR3, the DNA is TGTGCCAGCAGTGCGAACAGGGGATTCGTCCACGAGCAGTACTTC. It codes for CASSANRGFVHEQYF. The chain recombines TRBV25-1 with TRBJ2-7; 7 nucleotides align to TRBD1. V was clipped by 4 bases and J by 5 bases; unmatched bases: 11. Germline CDR1 reads MGHDK; CDR2 reads SYGVNS. This CDR3 is 15 amino acids long.

The sample holds one count of this clone. DNA of the CDR3: TGCGCCAGCAGCTTGGATAATGGAAACATTCAGTACTTC. Translated, it gives CASSLDNGNIQYF. The genes are TRBV5-1 and TRBJ2-4, with D hard to call. The CDR3 is 13 amino acids. The V gene's germline CDR1 is SGHRS and CDR2 YFSETQ. V lost 0 bases to trimming and J lost 6 bases, with 7 bases between them.

The chain is built from TRBV19 and TRBJ2-2; D is unresolved. The V and J ends lost 3 bases and 0 bases respectively, with 8 bases between them. Germline V gives CDR1 LNHDA, CDR2 SQIVND (reference sequence). There are 15 residues in the CDR3. The CDR3 region is CASSIQASNTGELFF. In DNA, the CDR3 is TGTGCCAGTAGTATCCAGGCCTCGAACACCGGGGAGCTGTTTTTT.

The chain has TRBV5-1 and TRBJ2-7, with unresolved D. V was trimmed by 4 bases and J by 6 bases, leaving 11 bases between them. The germline CDR1 and CDR2 sequences are SGHRS and YFSETQ. The CDR3 sequence is 12 residues long. CDR3 sequence reads: CASSPTLGEQYF. CDR3 nucleotides: TGCGCCAGCAGCCCTACACTCGGCGAGCAGTACTTC. The complete variable domain, with remaining parts taken from reference TRBV5-1 and TRBJ2-7, reads KAGVTQTPRYLIKTRGQQVTLSCSPISGHRSVSWYQQTPGQGLQFLFEYFSETQRNKGNFPGRFSGRQFSNSRSEMNVSTLELGDSALYLCASSPTLGEQYFGPGTRLTVT.

CDR3 nucleotide sequence: TGCAGTGCTGCCCTAGGAAATGAGCAGTTCTTC. Its protein product is CSAALGNEQFF. V and J are TRBV20-1 and TRBJ2-1; D is ambiguous. The CDR3 is 11 amino acids. V dropped 5 bases and J dropped 7 bases, with 9 bases sitting between them. Germline V gene data show CDR1 as DFQATT and CDR2 as SNEGSKA (reference sequence).

The V call is TRBV5-1, the J call TRBJ1-1; TRBD1 might be the D (5 bases). Germline assignment: CDR1 SGHRS and CDR2 YFSETQ. The CDR3 has 18 residues. Trimming removed 1 base from V and 0 bases from J, with 19 bases in between. The CDR3 DNA is TGCGCCAGCAGCTTGAAAAGTGGGGGGACCCTCATGAACACTGAAGCTTTCTTT. Protein: CASSLKSGGTLMNTEAFF.

As concerns this clone: This CDR3 is also generated by other DNA sequences in the sample. This rearrangement joins TRBV19 to TRBJ2-7; D might be TRBD1 (5 bases). CDR1 LNHDA and CDR2 SQIVND come from the germline V gene (reference sequence). The CDR3 has 14 residues. The V and J ends lost 3 bases and 2 bases respectively, with 11 bases between them. This chain's CDR3 is CASSIAQGPYEQYF. The CDR3 DNA is TGTGCCAGTAGTATCGCGCAGGGTCCCTACGAGCAGTACTTC.

The chain is built from TRBV18 and TRBJ1-2; no firm D call. Germline V lookup: CDR1 KGHSH, CDR2 LQKENI. The CDR3 consists of 15 residues. V shed 2 bases and J shed 0 bases, with 10 bases lying between them. CDR3 in amino acids: CASSPYPDSNYGYTF. For the CDR3, the DNA is TGTGCCAGCTCACCATACCCGGATTCTAACTATGGCTACACCTTC.

This clone has more than one count but fewer than ten. The chain joins TRBV19 to TRBJ1-1, with a weak D call TRBD1 (6 bases). CDR1 is LNHDA, CDR2 SQIVND, per germline (reference sequence). The CDR3 spans 13 residues. The CDR3 DNA follows: TGTGCGACTAAGGGGGGTCGGAACACTGAAGCTTTCTTT. Amino acids: CATKGGRNTEAFF.

V is TRBV6-1 and J is TRBJ2-7, with a weak D call TRBD1 (5 bases). V was trimmed by 7 bases and J by 0 bases, leaving 13 bases between them. CDR3 size: 14 residues. Germline V CDR1 and CDR2: MNHNS, SASEGT. For the CDR3, the DNA is TGTGCCAGCACCCCAGGGCCTAGCTCCTACGAGCAGTACTTC. This codes for CASTPGPSSYEQYF.

V is TRBV15 and J is TRBJ1-1; a weak D match, TRBD1 (5 bases). The CDR3 loop spans 15 amino acids. Trimming removed 4 bases from V and 7 bases from J, with 19 bases in between. Germline CDR1 reads LNHNV; CDR2 reads YYDKDF (reference sequence). CDR3: CATSILARRGGEAFF. CDR3 sequence (DNA): TGTGCCACCAGCATCTTAGCTAGGAGGGGCGGTGAAGCTTTCTTT.

This clone has just one count. V gene TRBV5-6 combines with J gene TRBJ2-5; 10 positions agree with TRBD2. The better agreement between TRBJ2-7 and the DNA end casts doubt on the J call. This CDR3 region has 15 residues. Per the germline V gene, CDR1 is SGHDT and CDR2 is YYEEEE. The CDR3 loop reads CASSPPSGSSYEQYF. As DNA, the CDR3 is TGTGCCAGCAGCCCTCCTAGCGGGAGTTCATACGAGCAGTACTTC.

V usage is TRBV5-4 and J usage is TRBJ2-1; 13 bases map to TRBD2. Germline V gene sequence: CDR1 SGHNT, CDR2 YYREEE (reference sequence). The junction had 2 bases not matched to a gene; V was cut back by 3 bases and J by 2 bases. This CDR3 spans 16 amino acids. The CDR3 sequence: CASSSGTSGTYNEQFF. In DNA form, the CDR3 reads TGTGCCAGCAGCTCCGGGACTAGCGGGACCTACAATGAGCAGTTCTTC.

This chain uses TRBV5-1 with TRBJ2-5; D remains ambiguous. The CDR3 covers 17 residues. From germline, CDR1 is SGHRS and CDR2 YFSETQ. The V gene lost 4 bases and the J gene lost 5 bases, with 24 bases spanning the gap. For the CDR3, the DNA is TGCGCCAGCAGCCCAGACACGTTTATTGCCATACAGGAGACCCAGTACTTC. This encodes CASSPDTFIAIQETQYF.

This clone was seen once. This chain connects TRBV27 to TRBJ1-4; no clear D gene. CDR3 length equals 15 residues. V lost 0 bases and J 2 bases, leaving 7 bases between the germline ends. The germline V gene encodes CDR1 MNHEY and CDR2 SMNVEV (reference sequence). The CDR3 nucleotides are TGTGCCAGCAGTTTATCGCCGGCTACTAATGAAAAACTGTTTTTT. Translating it yields CASSLSPATNEKLFF.

The chain combines TRBV19 with TRBJ1-4; weak D call: TRBD1 (6 bases). Germline V gives CDR1 LNHDA, CDR2 SQIVND (reference sequence). The V and J ends lost 4 bases and 2 bases respectively, with 8 bases between them. The CDR3 is 14 amino acids. The CDR3 region is CASSRGGTNEKLFF. CDR3 sequence (DNA): TGTGCCAGTAGTAGAGGGGGGACTAATGAAAAACTGTTTTTT.

V is TRBV2 and J is TRBJ1-4; weak D call: TRBD1 (5 bases). Per the germline V gene, CDR1 is SNHLY and CDR2 is FYNNEI. The CDR3 is 15 residues long. Deletions cut 6 bases from V and 0 bases from J, with 11 bases between. CDR3 sequence reads: CASRTRGSTNEKLFF. The CDR3 region has the DNA TGTGCCAGCAGGACTAGGGGCTCAACTAATGAAAAACTGTTTTTT.

The chain recombines TRBV19 with TRBJ2-3, with D unclear. V was cut by 5 bases and J by 4 bases, with 7 bases left in between. The CDR3 contains 12 residues. Looked up from germline, CDR1 is LNHDA and CDR2 is SQIVND (reference sequence). CDR3 sequence (DNA): TGTGCCAGTAGTGGGGTGGCAGATACGCAGTATTTT. It codes for CASSGVADTQYF.

The CDR3: CASSLSPGTSGFYTQYF. Written as DNA, the CDR3 is TGCGCCAGCAGCTTGTCCCCGGGGACTAGCGGGTTTTATACGCAGTATTTT. The rearrangement uses TRBV5-1 and TRBJ2-3, with 12 bases matching TRBD2. The V gene end was trimmed by 1 base and the J gene end by 7 bases; junction bases not matched to a gene: 10. Looked up from germline, CDR1 is SGHRS and CDR2 is YFSETQ. There are 17 residues in the CDR3.

V and J are TRBV15 and TRBJ1-5; the D gene is possibly TRBD1 (5 bases). Germline values: CDR1 LNHNV, CDR2 YYDKDF (reference sequence). Trimming pared 2 bases from V and 7 bases from J, leaving 12 bases between. CDR3 length: 14 residues. The CDR3 protein is CATSRPGSRQPQHF. The CDR3 nucleotides read TGTGCCACCAGCAGACCAGGGTCTCGACAGCCCCAGCATTTT.

CDR3 protein: CATSRGSSGSSDTQYF. In DNA, the CDR3 is TGTGCCACCAGCAGAGGGTCTAGCGGGAGTTCAGATACGCAGTATTTT. The rearrangement links TRBV15 to TRBJ2-3; 10 nucleotides align to TRBD2. The J segment lost 4 bases and the V segment lost 1 base, leaving 5 bases of the junction unmatched. Per germline, CDR1 LNHNV and CDR2 YYDKDF (reference sequence). This CDR3 has 16 amino acids.

The chain carries TRBV28 and TRBJ2-7; tentative D call: TRBD2 (5 bases). V lost 6 bases, J lost 3 bases, and 12 bases lay in between. This CDR3 region has 13 residues. Germline lookup yields CDR1 MDHEN and CDR2 SYDVKM. CDR3 DNA sequence: TGTGCCAGCAGCCCCGGGATCTACTACGAGCAGTACTTC. Its translation is CASSPGIYYEQYF.

CDR3 DNA: TGTGCCAGCAGCTTGGGAGGGCTCCCTCTCGAGCAGTACTTC. Translating gives CASSLGGLPLEQYF. The chain uses TRBV5-4 and TRBJ2-7; TRBD2 might be the D (5 bases). Between the trimmed V and J ends, which lost 0 bases and 6 bases, there was a span of 13 bases. The CDR3 consists of 14 residues. Germline CDR1 is SGHNT and CDR2 is YYREEE (reference sequence).

The chain has TRBV2 and TRBJ2-7; 9 positions match TRBD1. V was clipped by 7 bases and J by 5 bases; unmatched bases: 6. The CDR3 extends over 13 amino acids. Germline V gene lookup returns CDR1 SNHLY and CDR2 FYNNEI. The CDR3 is CASTRDRAHEQYF. CDR3 coding DNA: TGTGCCAGCACCCGGGACAGGGCCCACGAGCAGTACTTC.

This clone was seen once. The chain joins TRBV19 to TRBJ2-3; D unresolved. The CDR3 consists of 14 residues. V gave up 6 bases and J gave up 4 bases, with 14 bases separating them. Germline V CDR1 and CDR2: LNHDA, SQIVND (reference sequence). In nucleotides, the CDR3 is TGTGCCAGTAGCTATGGGGTAGGAGCAGATACGCAGTATTTT. This codes for CASSYGVGADTQYF.

The rearrangement joins TRBV9 to TRBJ2-7; no reliable D call. The V and J ends lost 0 bases and 0 bases respectively, with 16 bases between them. The CDR3 consists of 17 residues. The germline V gene has CDR1 SGDLS and CDR2 YYNGEE. CDR3 bases: TGTGCCAGCAGCGTAGATTACGCCAGCGCCTTCTCCTACGAGCAGTACTTC. Translation gives CASSVDYASAFSYEQYF.